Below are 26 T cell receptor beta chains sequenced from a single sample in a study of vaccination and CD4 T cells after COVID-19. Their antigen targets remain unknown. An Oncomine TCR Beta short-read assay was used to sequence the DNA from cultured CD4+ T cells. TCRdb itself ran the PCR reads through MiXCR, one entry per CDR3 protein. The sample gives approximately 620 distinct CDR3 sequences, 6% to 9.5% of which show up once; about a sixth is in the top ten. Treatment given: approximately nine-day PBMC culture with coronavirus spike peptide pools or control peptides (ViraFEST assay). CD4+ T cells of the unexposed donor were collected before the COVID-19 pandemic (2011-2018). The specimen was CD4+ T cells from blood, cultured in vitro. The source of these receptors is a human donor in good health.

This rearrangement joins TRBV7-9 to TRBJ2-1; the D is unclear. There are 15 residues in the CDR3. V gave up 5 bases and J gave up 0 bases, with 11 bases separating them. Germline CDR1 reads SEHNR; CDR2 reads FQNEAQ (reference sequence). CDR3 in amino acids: CASSPGRASYNEQFF. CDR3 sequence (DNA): TGTGCCAGCAGCCCGGGCCGAGCCTCCTACAATGAGCAGTTCTTC.

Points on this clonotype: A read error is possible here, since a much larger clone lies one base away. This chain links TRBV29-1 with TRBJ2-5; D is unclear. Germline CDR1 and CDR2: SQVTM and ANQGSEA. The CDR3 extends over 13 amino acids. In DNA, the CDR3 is TGCAGCGTTGCCGACTGGCAGGCAGAGGCCCAGTACTTC. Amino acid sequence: CSVADWQAEAQYF.

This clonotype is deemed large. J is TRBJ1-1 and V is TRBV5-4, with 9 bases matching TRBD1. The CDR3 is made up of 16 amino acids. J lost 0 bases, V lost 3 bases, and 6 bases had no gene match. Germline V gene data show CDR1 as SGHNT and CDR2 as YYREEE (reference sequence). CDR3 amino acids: CASSSGTGRMNTEAFF. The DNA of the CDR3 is TGTGCCAGCAGCTCCGGGACAGGGAGAATGAACACTGAAGCTTTCTTT.

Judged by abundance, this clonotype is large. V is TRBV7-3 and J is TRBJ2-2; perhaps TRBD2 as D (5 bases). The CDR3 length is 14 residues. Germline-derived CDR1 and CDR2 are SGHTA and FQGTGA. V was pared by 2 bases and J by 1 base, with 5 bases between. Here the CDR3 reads CASSLGLNTGELFF. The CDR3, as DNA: TGTGCCAGCAGCTTAGGACTGAACACCGGGGAGCTGTTTTTT.

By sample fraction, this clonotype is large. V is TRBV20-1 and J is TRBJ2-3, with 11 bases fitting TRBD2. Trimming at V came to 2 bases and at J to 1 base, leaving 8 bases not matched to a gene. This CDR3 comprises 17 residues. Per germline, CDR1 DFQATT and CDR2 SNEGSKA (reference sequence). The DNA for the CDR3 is TGCAGTGCTAGAAGTAGCGGGGGGGCCGGTGGCACAGATACGCAGTATTTT. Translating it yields CSARSSGGAGGTDTQYF.

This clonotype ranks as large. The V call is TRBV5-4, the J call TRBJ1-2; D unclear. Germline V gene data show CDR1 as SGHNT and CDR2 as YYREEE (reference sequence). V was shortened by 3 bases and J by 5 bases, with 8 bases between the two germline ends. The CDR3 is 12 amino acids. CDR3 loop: CASSSDRYGYTF. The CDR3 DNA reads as TGTGCCAGCAGCTCGGACCGTTATGGCTACACCTTC.

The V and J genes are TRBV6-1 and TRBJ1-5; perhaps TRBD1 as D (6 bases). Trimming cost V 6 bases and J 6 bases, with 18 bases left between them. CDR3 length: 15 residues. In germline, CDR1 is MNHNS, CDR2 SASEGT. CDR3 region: CASRTTPTGIQPQHF. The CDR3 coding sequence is TGTGCCAGCAGGACCACGCCGACAGGTATTCAGCCCCAGCATTTT.

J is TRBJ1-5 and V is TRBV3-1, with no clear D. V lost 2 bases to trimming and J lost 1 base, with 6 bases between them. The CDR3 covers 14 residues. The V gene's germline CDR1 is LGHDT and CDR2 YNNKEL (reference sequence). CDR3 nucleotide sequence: TGTGCCAGCAGCCAATCAGGAAGCAATCAGCCCCAGCATTTT. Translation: CASSQSGSNQPQHF.

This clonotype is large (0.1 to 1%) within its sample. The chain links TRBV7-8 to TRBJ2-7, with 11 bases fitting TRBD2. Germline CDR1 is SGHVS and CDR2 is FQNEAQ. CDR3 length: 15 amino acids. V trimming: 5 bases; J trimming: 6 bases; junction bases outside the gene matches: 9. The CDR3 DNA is TGTGCCAGCAGCGGATTCGGGACTAGCGGAGCCGAGCAGTACTTC. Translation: CASSGFGTSGAEQYF.

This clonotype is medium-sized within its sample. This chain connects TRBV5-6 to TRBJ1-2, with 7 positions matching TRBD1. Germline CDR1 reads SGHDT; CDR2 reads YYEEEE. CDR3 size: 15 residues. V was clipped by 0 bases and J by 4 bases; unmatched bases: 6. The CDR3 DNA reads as TGTGCCAGCAGCTTGGCTGGACAGGCCCGCTATGGCTACACCTTC. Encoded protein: CASSLAGQARYGYTF.

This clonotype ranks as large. The CDR3 is CASSLDVGVWSPETQYF. In nucleotides, the CDR3 is TGTGCCAGCAGTCTCGATGTTGGGGTATGGAGCCCGGAGACCCAGTACTTC. The chain joins TRBV7-9 to TRBJ2-5; unclear D gene. The germline CDR1 and CDR2 sequences are SEHNR and FQNEAQ (reference sequence). Trimming took off 6 bases at V and 5 bases at J, with 25 bases between the two ends. This CDR3 comprises 17 residues.

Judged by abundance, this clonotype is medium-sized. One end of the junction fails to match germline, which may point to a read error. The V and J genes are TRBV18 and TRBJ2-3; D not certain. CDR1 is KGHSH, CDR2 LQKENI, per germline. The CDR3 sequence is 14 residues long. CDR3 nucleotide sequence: TGTGCCAGCTCGCCACCATCGCTGGTGGGTACGCAGTATTTT. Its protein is CASSPPSLVGTQYF.

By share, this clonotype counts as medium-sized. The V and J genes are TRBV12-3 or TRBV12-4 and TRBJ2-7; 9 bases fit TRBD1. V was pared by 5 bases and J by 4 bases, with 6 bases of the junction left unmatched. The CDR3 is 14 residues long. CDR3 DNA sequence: TGTGCCAGCAGTAGGACAGGGGTCGGGTACGAGCAGTACTTC. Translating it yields CASSRTGVGYEQYF.

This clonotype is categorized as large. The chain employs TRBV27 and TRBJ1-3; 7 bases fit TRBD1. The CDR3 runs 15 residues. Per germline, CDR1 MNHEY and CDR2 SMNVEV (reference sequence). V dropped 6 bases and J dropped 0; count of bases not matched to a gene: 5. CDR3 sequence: CASSRQGSSGNTIYF. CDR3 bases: TGTGCCAGCAGCCGACAGGGTAGCTCTGGAAACACCATATATTTT.

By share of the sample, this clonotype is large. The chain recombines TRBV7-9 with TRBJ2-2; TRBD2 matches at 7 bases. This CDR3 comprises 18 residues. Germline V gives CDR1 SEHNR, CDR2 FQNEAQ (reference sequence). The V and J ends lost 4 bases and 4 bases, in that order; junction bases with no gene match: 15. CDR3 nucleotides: TGTGCCAGCAGCTCGCCTTGGGAGGGGACGCGGGTCACCGGGGAGCTGTTTTTT. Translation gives CASSSPWEGTRVTGELFF.

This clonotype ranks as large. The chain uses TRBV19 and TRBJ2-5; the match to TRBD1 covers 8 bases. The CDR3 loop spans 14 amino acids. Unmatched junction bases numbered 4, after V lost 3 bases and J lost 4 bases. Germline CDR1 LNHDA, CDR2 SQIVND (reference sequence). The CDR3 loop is CASSIGQGAETQYF. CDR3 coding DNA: TGTGCCAGTAGTATTGGGCAGGGGGCAGAGACCCAGTACTTC.

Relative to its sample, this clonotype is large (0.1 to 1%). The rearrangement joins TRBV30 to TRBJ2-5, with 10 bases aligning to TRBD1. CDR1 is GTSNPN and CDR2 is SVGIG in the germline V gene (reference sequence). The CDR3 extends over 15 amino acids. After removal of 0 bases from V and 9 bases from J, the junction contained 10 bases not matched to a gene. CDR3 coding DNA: TGTGCCTGGAGTGTACGGGGGGGACAGGGGACGGCCCAGTACTTC. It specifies CAWSVRGGQGTAQYF. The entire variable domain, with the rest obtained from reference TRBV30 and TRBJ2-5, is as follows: SQTIHQWPATLVQPVGSPLSLECTVEGTSNPNLYWYRQAAGRGLQLLFYSVGIGQISSEVPQNLSASRPQDRQFILSSKKLLLSDSGFYLCAWSVRGGQGTAQYFGPGTRLLVL.

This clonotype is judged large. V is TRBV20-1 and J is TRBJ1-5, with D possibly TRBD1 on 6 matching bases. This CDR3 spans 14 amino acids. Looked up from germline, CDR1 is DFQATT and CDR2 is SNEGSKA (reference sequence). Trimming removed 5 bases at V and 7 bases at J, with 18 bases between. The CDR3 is CSAVRDTGYQPQHF. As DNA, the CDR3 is TGCAGTGCTGTAAGAGATACAGGGTACCAGCCCCAGCATTTT.

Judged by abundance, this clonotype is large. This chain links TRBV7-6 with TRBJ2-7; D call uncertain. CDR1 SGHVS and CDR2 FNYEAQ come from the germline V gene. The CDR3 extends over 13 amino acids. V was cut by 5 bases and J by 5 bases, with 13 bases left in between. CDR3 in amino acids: CASSPQTDDEQYF. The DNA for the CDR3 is TGTGCCAGCAGCCCTCAAACAGACGACGAGCAGTACTTC.

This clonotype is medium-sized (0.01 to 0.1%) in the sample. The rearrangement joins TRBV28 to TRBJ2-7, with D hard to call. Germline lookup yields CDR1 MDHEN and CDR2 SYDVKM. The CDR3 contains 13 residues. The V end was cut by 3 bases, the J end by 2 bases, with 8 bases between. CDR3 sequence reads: CASSFVGPYEQYF. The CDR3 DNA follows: TGTGCCAGCAGTTTTGTCGGACCCTACGAGCAGTACTTC.

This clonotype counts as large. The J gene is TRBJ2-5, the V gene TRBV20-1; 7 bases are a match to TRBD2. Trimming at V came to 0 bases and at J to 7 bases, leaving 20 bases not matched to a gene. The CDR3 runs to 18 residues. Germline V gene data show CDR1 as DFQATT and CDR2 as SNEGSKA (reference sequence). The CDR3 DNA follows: TGCAGTGCTAGAGATGCCCGTGGAGCAGGGTTGGGGAGGGGGACCCAGTACTTC. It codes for CSARDARGAGLGRGTQYF.

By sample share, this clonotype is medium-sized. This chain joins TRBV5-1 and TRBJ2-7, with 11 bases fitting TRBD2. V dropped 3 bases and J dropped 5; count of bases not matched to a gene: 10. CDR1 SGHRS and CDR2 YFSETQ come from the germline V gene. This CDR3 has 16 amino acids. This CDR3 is CASSSGWTSGSHEQYF. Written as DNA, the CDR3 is TGCGCCAGCAGCTCCGGGTGGACTAGCGGGTCCCACGAGCAGTACTTC.

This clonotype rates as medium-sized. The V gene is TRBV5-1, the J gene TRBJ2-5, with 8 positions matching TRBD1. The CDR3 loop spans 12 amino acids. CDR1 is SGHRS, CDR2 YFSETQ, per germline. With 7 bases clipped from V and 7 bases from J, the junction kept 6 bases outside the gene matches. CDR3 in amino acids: CASHLTGGTQYF. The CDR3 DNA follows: TGCGCCAGCCACCTTACAGGGGGGACCCAGTACTTC. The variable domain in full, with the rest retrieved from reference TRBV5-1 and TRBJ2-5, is KAGVTQTPRYLIKTRGQQVTLSCSPISGHRSVSWYQQTPGQGLQFLFEYFSETQRNKGNFPGRFSGRQFSNSRSEMNVSTLELGDSALYLCASHLTGGTQYFGPGTRLLVL.

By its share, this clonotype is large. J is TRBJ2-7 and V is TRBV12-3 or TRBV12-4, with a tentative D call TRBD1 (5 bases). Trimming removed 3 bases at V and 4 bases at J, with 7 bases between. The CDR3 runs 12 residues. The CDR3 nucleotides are TGTGCCAGCAGTTTCGCAGGGTACGAGCAGTACTTC. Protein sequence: CASSFAGYEQYF.

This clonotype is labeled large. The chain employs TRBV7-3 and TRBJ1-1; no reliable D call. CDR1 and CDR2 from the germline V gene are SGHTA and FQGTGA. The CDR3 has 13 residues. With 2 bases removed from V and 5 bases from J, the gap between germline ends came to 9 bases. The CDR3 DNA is TGTGCCAGCAGCTTACTGGTGACTACTGAAGCTTTCTTT. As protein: CASSLLVTTEAFF.

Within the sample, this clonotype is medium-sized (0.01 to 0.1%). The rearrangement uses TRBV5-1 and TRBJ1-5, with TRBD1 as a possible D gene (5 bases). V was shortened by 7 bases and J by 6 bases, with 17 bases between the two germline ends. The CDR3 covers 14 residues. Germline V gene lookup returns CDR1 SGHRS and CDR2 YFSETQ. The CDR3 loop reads CASPCFRVGQPQHF. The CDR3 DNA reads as TGCGCCAGCCCATGTTTCAGGGTTGGTCAGCCCCAGCATTTT. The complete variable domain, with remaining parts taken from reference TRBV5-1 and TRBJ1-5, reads KAGVTQTPRYLIKTRGQQVTLSCSPISGHRSVSWYQQTPGQGLQFLFEYFSETQRNKGNFPGRFSGRQFSNSRSEMNVSTLELGDSALYLCASPCFRVGQPQHFGDGTRLSIL.